Shown below are 28 T cell receptor beta chains from a single sample sequenced in a study of T cells in tuberculosis. Only in-frame clones appear in the TCRdb table, and some are missing; sequencing was by immunoSEQ multiplex PCR. The sample includes about 33,000 clones, 92% of them seen just once. The sample consisted of PBMCs. The receptors were sampled from a donor between 10 and 29 years old with latent tuberculosis or without tuberculosis infection. Some clones in this sample may be carry-over from other donors' samples.

V usage is TRBV30 and J usage is TRBJ1-3; no definite D call. Germline V lookup: CDR1 GTSNPN, CDR2 SVGIG (reference sequence). This CDR3 comprises 14 residues. V lost 5 bases and J lost 0, with 11 bases in between. The CDR3 sequence is CAWGRVGSGNTIYF. CDR3 DNA sequence: TGTGCCTGGGGGAGAGTTGGCTCTGGAAACACCATATATTTT.

The rearrangement uses TRBV18 and TRBJ2-1; D is perhaps TRBD2 (6 bases). The V gene's germline CDR1 is KGHSH and CDR2 LQKENI. The CDR3 is made up of 15 amino acids. The V gene lost 1 base and the J gene lost 1 base, with 8 bases spanning the gap. The CDR3 DNA is TGTGCCAGCTCACCACAGGGGACTTCCTACAATGAGCAGTTCTTC. Residues: CASSPQGTSYNEQFF.

The rearrangement links TRBV6-1 to TRBJ2-7; perhaps TRBD2 as D (7 bases). The germline CDR1 and CDR2 sequences are MNHNS and SASEGT. Trimming pared 2 bases from V and 7 bases from J, leaving 12 bases between. CDR3 length: 13 amino acids. The CDR3 sequence: CASSERGRGEQYF. For the CDR3, the DNA is TGTGCCAGCAGTGAAAGGGGGAGGGGGGAGCAGTACTTC.

This clone was found once. The chain combines TRBV28 with TRBJ2-6; no reliable D call. The CDR3 contains 17 residues. The V gene's germline CDR1 is MDHEN and CDR2 SYDVKM. The ends were cut back, 3 bases at V and 1 base at J, with 13 bases in the middle. This chain's CDR3 is CASSFVTSISGANVLTF. As DNA, the CDR3 is TGTGCCAGCAGTTTCGTGACTTCAATATCTGGGGCCAACGTCCTGACTTTC.

This chain joins TRBV6-5 and TRBJ1-3, with 10 nucleotides matching TRBD1. V lost 0 bases and J lost 4; bases outside the gene matches: 3. The CDR3 contains 16 residues. Germline V gives CDR1 MNHEY, CDR2 SVGAGI. The CDR3 region has the DNA TGTGCCAGCAGTTACTCGGGGACAGGGGTCGGAAACACCATATATTTT. This translates into CASSYSGTGVGNTIYF.

The V call is TRBV19, the J call TRBJ1-1, with D perhaps matching TRBD1 (6 bases). In germline, CDR1 is LNHDA, CDR2 SQIVND (reference sequence). This CDR3 comprises 15 residues. The germline V and J ends were trimmed by 5 bases and 3 bases, with 16 bases remaining between them. CDR3: CASSLSGGPYTEAFF. The DNA of the CDR3 is TGTGCCAGTAGTTTGTCCGGGGGGCCGTACACTGAAGCTTTCTTT.

This chain joins TRBV30 and TRBJ1-3; D is unresolved. Trimming shortened V by 1 base and J by 4 bases, and 23 bases separated the two germline ends. Germline V gene data show CDR1 as GTSNPN and CDR2 as SVGIG (reference sequence). This CDR3 has 18 amino acids. CDR3 nucleotide sequence: TGTGCCTGGAGTGGGGTGCGAGAGACACGGCTCGAAGGAAACACCATATATTTT. As protein: CAWSGVRETRLEGNTIYF.

The chain employs TRBV6-1 and TRBJ1-2; 8 bases map to TRBD1. Trimming took 4 bases from V and 6 from J; bases not matched to a gene: 7. In germline, CDR1 is MNHNS, CDR2 SASEGT. This CDR3 is 14 amino acids long. DNA for the CDR3: TGTGCCAGCAGTGGACGTCAGGGGGCGGATGGCTACACCTTC. This codes for CASSGRQGADGYTF.

The chain combines TRBV9 with TRBJ2-5; 8 bases are a match to TRBD2. V shed 0 bases and J 3 bases; nucleotides not matched to a gene: 7. The CDR3 extends over 16 amino acids. Germline CDR1 is SGDLS and CDR2 is YYNGEE. The CDR3 is CASSVGGSGVKETQYF. The CDR3 nucleotides are TGTGCCAGCAGCGTAGGTGGTAGCGGGGTTAAAGAGACCCAGTACTTC.

This clone showed up just a few times. V usage is TRBV19 and J usage is TRBJ1-5; 7 positions agree with TRBD1. Germline assignment: CDR1 LNHDA and CDR2 SQIVND (reference sequence). The CDR3 extends over 14 amino acids. Germline trimming cut 5 bases from V and 5 bases from J; bases unmatched to any gene: 6. CDR3 in DNA: TGTGCCAGTAGTGTGACAGGGTTACATCAGCCCCAGCATTTT. This codes for CASSVTGLHQPQHF.

The J gene is TRBJ2-3, the V gene TRBV7-9; D remains unclear. The germline CDR1 and CDR2 sequences are SEHNR and FQNEAQ (reference sequence). The CDR3 spans 14 residues. V was shortened by 1 base and J by 2 bases, with 7 bases between the two germline ends. The CDR3 region is CASSLVEDTDTQYF. The CDR3 DNA reads TGTGCCAGCAGCTTAGTAGAAGACACAGATACGCAGTATTTT.

The CDR3 DNA is TGTGCCAGCAGCTTCGACAGGGGAAAGGATGAAAAACTGTTTTTT. Its translation: CASSFDRGKDEKLFF. The chain is built from TRBV11-2 and TRBJ1-4; 8 nucleotides agree with TRBD1. V dropped 3 bases and J dropped 6; count of bases not matched to a gene: 6. CDR1 and CDR2 (germline): SGHAT, FQNNGV. The CDR3 runs 15 residues. Complete variable domain (other parts from reference TRBV11-2 and TRBJ1-4): EAGVAQSPRYKIIEKRQSVAFWCNPISGHATLYWYQQILGQGPKLLIQFQNNGVVDDSQLPKDRFSAERLKGVDSTLKIQPAKLEDSAVYLCASSFDRGKDEKLFFGSGTQLSVL.

The J gene is TRBJ2-2, the V gene TRBV4-1, with 13 bases matching TRBD2. Germline loops: CDR1 MGHRA, CDR2 YSYEKL. The CDR3 extends over 20 amino acids. Unmatched junction bases numbered 8, after V lost 0 bases and J lost 1 base. The CDR3 DNA is TGCGCCAGCAGCCAAGAATACGGACTAGCGGGAGTAATGAACACCGGGGAGCTGTTTTTT. Protein sequence: CASSQEYGLAGVMNTGELFF.

The chain uses TRBV19 and TRBJ1-2, with unresolved D. This CDR3 has 17 residues. Per the germline V gene, CDR1 is LNHDA and CDR2 is SQIVND (reference sequence). Trimming stripped 5 bases from V and 2 bases from J, with 21 bases between. CDR3 sequence: CASSEITSLLLNYGYTF. Written as DNA, the CDR3 is TGTGCCAGTAGTGAGATTACGAGTCTTCTACTGAACTATGGCTACACCTTC.

The chain employs TRBV7-6 and TRBJ2-1, with D perhaps TRBD2 (6 bases). The germline V and J ends were trimmed by 1 base and 7 bases, with 11 bases remaining between them. This CDR3 comprises 14 residues. The germline CDR1 and CDR2 sequences are SGHVS and FNYEAQ. The CDR3 here is CASSLVGGRNEQFF. CDR3 nucleotide sequence: TGTGCCAGCAGCTTAGTCGGAGGGAGAAATGAGCAGTTCTTC.

The rearrangement links TRBV10-3 to TRBJ1-2; 8 positions match TRBD1. V trimming: 6 bases; J trimming: 8 bases; junction bases outside the gene matches: 14. This CDR3 contains 15 residues. Germline CDR1 reads ENHRY; CDR2 reads SYGVKD. Here the CDR3 reads CAIRGTGTGLSGYTF. DNA for the CDR3: TGTGCCATCAGGGGTACCGGGACAGGTCTCAGCGGCTACACCTTC.

This chain links TRBV5-1 with TRBJ1-1; the D gene is possibly TRBD1 (5 bases). V was pared by 3 bases and J by 4 bases, with 16 bases between. Per the germline V gene, CDR1 is SGHRS and CDR2 is YFSETQ. The CDR3 has 15 residues. CDR3 sequence (DNA): TGCGCCAGCAGCTATACAGGTGGGGGAGGCACTGAAGCTTTCTTT. It yields the protein CASSYTGGGGTEAFF. Looking up the rest from reference TRBV5-1 and TRBJ1-1 gives the full variable domain: KAGVTQTPRYLIKTRGQQVTLSCSPISGHRSVSWYQQTPGQGLQFLFEYFSETQRNKGNFPGRFSGRQFSNSRSEMNVSTLELGDSALYLCASSYTGGGGTEAFFGQGTRLTVV.

Here the CDR3 DNA reads TGTGCCAGCAGTGGAAGGGACTCCCGCGAAACCTACGAGCAGTACTTC. It yields the protein CASSGRDSRETYEQYF. This sequence joins TRBV28 and TRBJ2-7; D may be TRBD2 (6 bases). V was cut by 5 bases and J by 2 bases, with 19 bases left in between. Per the germline V gene, CDR1 is MDHEN and CDR2 is SYDVKM. The CDR3 runs 16 residues.

The chain has TRBV27 and TRBJ2-3, with 10 bases that match TRBD2. Germline V gene data show CDR1 as MNHEY and CDR2 as SMNVEV (reference sequence). V trimming: 6 bases; J trimming: 1 base; junction bases outside the gene matches: 7. The CDR3 spans 16 residues. The DNA for the CDR3 is TGTGCCAGCAGCCCGATTCTAGCGGGGGGCACAGATACGCAGTATTTT. It translates to CASSPILAGGTDTQYF.

This sequence joins TRBV5-6 and TRBJ2-5; the D is unclear. The CDR3 totals 15 residues. Per the germline V gene, CDR1 is SGHDT and CDR2 is YYEEEE. Trimming pared 1 base from V and 3 bases from J, leaving 13 bases between. CDR3 residues: CASSLRAKIKETQYF. The CDR3 region has the DNA TGTGCCAGCAGCTTGCGCGCAAAAATCAAAGAGACCCAGTACTTC.

CDR3 in amino acids: CASSPRGHEQFF. The CDR3 region has the DNA TGTGCCAGCAGTCCTAGGGGGCATGAGCAGTTCTTC. The J gene is TRBJ2-1, the V gene TRBV27; 7 positions agree with TRBD1. Germline values: CDR1 MNHEY, CDR2 SMNVEV (reference sequence). J was trimmed by 8 bases and V by 5 bases; bases with no gene match: 3. This CDR3 is 12 amino acids long.

This clone appeared once. The DNA of the CDR3 is TGTGCCAGCAGTTACACCTCCTGGGCGGGTAATGCAGATACGCAGTATTTT. It yields the protein CASSYTSWAGNADTQYF. This chain links TRBV7-9 with TRBJ2-3; D perhaps matches TRBD2 (5 bases). V was trimmed by 6 bases and J by 4 bases, leaving 23 bases between them. Germline values: CDR1 SEHNR, CDR2 FQNEAQ (reference sequence). The CDR3 loop spans 17 amino acids.

The chain joins TRBV6-1 to TRBJ2-7; 7 bases match TRBD1. Per germline, CDR1 MNHNS and CDR2 SASEGT. Trimming took 2 bases from V and 0 from J; bases not matched to a gene: 13. The CDR3 totals 18 residues. CDR3 DNA sequence: TGTGCCAGCAGTGAAAAGTTCCCGGGACAGCGATACTCCTACGAGCAGTACTTC. Translated, it gives CASSEKFPGQRYSYEQYF.

A single count supports this clone. Sequence at one end of the junction differs from germline and may be a read error. This chain links TRBV10-3 with TRBJ1-2; D uncertain. Per the germline V gene, CDR1 is ENHRY and CDR2 is SYGVKD. This CDR3 region has 15 residues. CDR3 coding DNA: TGTGCCATAAGTGACCAGGTAGATAATTTTCGTGGCTACACCTTC. Encoded protein: CAISDQVDNFRGYTF.

The rearrangement joins TRBV28 to TRBJ1-2, with TRBD1 matching over 7 bases. V dropped 9 bases and J dropped 0; count of bases not matched to a gene: 4. Germline V gives CDR1 MDHEN, CDR2 SYDVKM. This CDR3 contains 13 residues. This CDR3 is CASGQVTNYGYTF. Here the CDR3 DNA reads TGTGCCAGTGGACAGGTTACTAACTATGGCTACACCTTC.

CDR3 sequence: CASSQVGPARIYNEQFF. The CDR3 coding sequence is TGCGCCAGCAGCCAAGTCGGCCCAGCGCGGATCTACAATGAGCAGTTCTTC. The chain joins TRBV4-1 to TRBJ2-1, with D hard to call. This CDR3 has 17 amino acids. Trimming removed 1 base from V and 3 bases from J, with 16 bases in between. The germline gives CDR1 MGHRA, CDR2 YSYEKL.

The V call is TRBV5-4, the J call TRBJ2-7; 8 bases line up with TRBD2. The V segment lost 3 bases and the J segment 2 bases; nucleotides outside the gene matches: 4. This CDR3 is built from 14 residues. CDR1 and CDR2 (germline): SGHNT, YYREEE (reference sequence). The CDR3 region is CASSSTSGTYEQYF. DNA for the CDR3: TGTGCCAGCAGCTCCACTAGCGGCACCTACGAGCAGTACTTC.

The V gene is TRBV19, the J gene TRBJ2-1, with TRBD2 as a possible D gene (5 bases). The V and J ends lost 6 bases and 0 bases respectively, with 9 bases between them. The CDR3 consists of 14 residues. Germline V gene sequence: CDR1 LNHDA, CDR2 SQIVND (reference sequence). CDR3 DNA sequence: TGTGCCAGTAGCCGAGCGGACTCCTACAATGAGCAGTTCTTC. Its protein product is CASSRADSYNEQFF.